Shown below are 15 T cell receptor beta chains from a single sample sequenced in a study of blood T cell repertoires in COVID-19. Repertoires were generated with immunoSEQ multiplex PCR, while TCRdb's copy carries only in-frame clones and drops some. The sample lists about 140,000 clones, 78% occurring once. Material for sequencing was peripheral blood. Receptors were obtained from a woman between 55 and 75 years old with acute or convalescent COVID-19.

A few counts support this clone. V is TRBV6-6 and J is TRBJ1-1; TRBD1 matches 8 bases. CDR3 length: 13 amino acids. CDR1 and CDR2 (germline): MNHNY, SVGAGI (reference sequence). The V segment lost 11 bases and the J segment 1 base; nucleotides outside the gene matches: 6. The DNA for the CDR3 is TGTGCCGGCTCCGACAGGGGGAACACTGAAGCTTTCTTT. Amino acids: CAGSDRGNTEAFF.

The V gene is TRBV14, the J gene TRBJ2-1; 12 bases fit TRBD2. This CDR3 has 16 amino acids. J lost 5 bases, V lost 4 bases, and 6 bases had no gene match. Germline-derived CDR1 and CDR2 are SGHDN and FVKESK. The CDR3 sequence: CASSPRLAGANNEQFF. The CDR3 DNA reads as TGTGCCAGCAGCCCCAGACTAGCGGGGGCAAACAATGAGCAGTTCTTC.

The CDR3 loop is CASSGSRLHRELFF. The DNA of the CDR3 is TGTGCCAGCAGCGGGTCTAGACTCCACCGGGAGCTGTTTTTT. The chain has TRBV9 and TRBJ2-2; D call uncertain. Germline CDR1 is SGDLS and CDR2 is YYNGEE. The CDR3 extends over 14 amino acids. V lost 3 bases and J 9 bases, leaving 15 bases between the germline ends.

The chain joins TRBV28 to TRBJ1-5; the D gene is possibly TRBD1 (6 bases). The germline gives CDR1 MDHEN, CDR2 SYDVKM. The CDR3 length is 14 residues. Trimming pared 8 bases from V and 2 bases from J, leaving 13 bases between. The CDR3 is CASLTNRGNQPQHF. The CDR3 nucleotides read TGTGCCAGCCTGACCAACAGGGGCAATCAGCCCCAGCATTTT.

The count of this clone is one. The J gene is TRBJ2-3, the V gene TRBV30, with D possibly matching TRBD2 (5 bases). V shed 0 bases and J shed 2 bases, with 9 bases lying between them. CDR1 and CDR2 from the germline V gene are GTSNPN and SVGIG (reference sequence). The CDR3 contains 14 residues. The CDR3, as DNA: TGTGCCTGGAGTGTGTCGGGGATCACAGATACGCAGTATTTT. Its protein product is CAWSVSGITDTQYF.

The V gene is TRBV30, the J gene TRBJ1-2, with D maybe TRBD1 (5 bases). The CDR3 spans 14 residues. V was cut by 0 bases and J by 3 bases, with 11 bases left in between. Germline values: CDR1 GTSNPN, CDR2 SVGIG (reference sequence). The CDR3 reads CAWSVSAGHYGYTF. DNA of the CDR3: TGTGCCTGGAGTGTCTCGGCAGGGCACTATGGCTACACCTTC.

This clone was observed once. The chain combines TRBV5-4 with TRBJ1-1, with 8 bases matching TRBD1. The CDR3 is 15 residues long. Germline V gene data show CDR1 as SGHNT and CDR2 as YYREEE (reference sequence). V shed 3 bases and J 4 bases; nucleotides not matched to a gene: 8. The CDR3 DNA follows: TGTGCCAGCAGCTCGCAGGGGGCGGAGGGCACTGAAGCTTTCTTT. Protein sequence: CASSSQGAEGTEAFF. Using reference TRBV5-4 and TRBJ1-1 for the parts outside the CDR3, the full variable domain is ETGVTQSPTHLIKTRGQQVTLRCSSQSGHNTVSWYQQALGQGPQFIFQYYREEENGRGNFPPRFSGLQFPNYSSELNVNALELDDSALYLCASSSQGAEGTEAFFGQGTRLTVV.

The rearrangement uses TRBV11-2 and TRBJ2-5, with a possible D match to TRBD1 (6 bases). Germline assignment: CDR1 SGHAT and CDR2 FQNNGV. V lost 1 base to trimming and J lost 4 bases, with 19 bases between them. CDR3 length: 17 amino acids. The CDR3 region is CASSLGARAGVRETQYF. CDR3 DNA: TGTGCCAGCAGCTTAGGAGCGCGGGCAGGGGTCCGAGAGACCCAGTACTTC.

The V gene is TRBV28, the J gene TRBJ2-5; D is possibly TRBD2 (6 bases). Germline values: CDR1 MDHEN, CDR2 SYDVKM. Deletions cut 8 bases from V and 4 bases from J, with 17 bases between. CDR3 length: 14 residues. CDR3 in DNA: TGTGCCAGCTCCAGACCCCAGGAGGGAGAGACCCAGTACTTC. It yields the protein CASSRPQEGETQYF.

The V and J genes are TRBV11-3 and TRBJ2-2, with 11 positions matching TRBD1. CDR3 length: 16 amino acids. The germline CDR1 and CDR2 sequences are SGHNT and YENEEA. V lost 3 bases, J lost 4 bases, and 4 bases stayed unmatched. CDR3: CASSFRDRGSTGELFF. The CDR3 nucleotides are TGTGCCAGCAGCTTCCGGGACAGGGGGAGCACCGGGGAGCTGTTTTTT.

The V gene is TRBV4-1, the J gene TRBJ2-1; TRBD2 matches at 8 bases. Per germline, CDR1 MGHRA and CDR2 YSYEKL. This CDR3 has 16 residues. J gave up 4 bases and V 5 bases, and 10 bases lay outside the gene matches. The CDR3 DNA sequence: TGCGCCAGCAGCTCCAAACCGGGACTAGGATACAATGAGCAGTTCTTC. It codes for CASSSKPGLGYNEQFF.

The V and J genes are TRBV21-1 and TRBJ2-1; the table's TRBD2 call for D was not verified on the DNA. TRBV21-1 is reported as a pseudogene. This CDR3 spans 19 amino acids. The CDR3, as DNA: TGTGCCAGCAGCAAAACTATCGGCGGGAGTTGCTGTCCCTACAATGAGCAGTTCTTC. It codes for CASSKTIGGSCCPYNEQFF.

This clone occurred once. The rearrangement uses TRBV18 and TRBJ2-3, with a weak D call TRBD1 (5 bases). Trimming left V 5 bases short and J 13 bases short, with 19 bases between. The CDR3 totals 13 residues. Germline CDR1 is KGHSH and CDR2 is LQKENI. The CDR3 spells CASSETDTRSEYF. The CDR3 DNA sequence: TGTGCCAGCTCAGAGACAGACACCCGCTCGGAGTATTTT.

The chain uses TRBV13 and TRBJ2-7; 11 positions agree with TRBD1. Germline trimming cut 5 bases from V and 3 bases from J; bases unmatched to any gene: 9. CDR1 is PRHDT, CDR2 FYEKMQ, per germline (reference sequence). The length of the CDR3 is 16 residues. As DNA, the CDR3 is TGTGCCAGCAGCCCCCAGGGACAGGGGGTCCACTACGAGCAGTACTTC. This sequence encodes CASSPQGQGVHYEQYF.

The chain joins TRBV29-1 to TRBJ2-1; 9 bases fit TRBD2. V shed 6 bases, J shed 4 bases, and the junction held 10 bases outside the gene matches. Germline V gene sequence: CDR1 SQVTM, CDR2 ANQGSEA. This CDR3 region has 15 residues. The CDR3 nucleotides are TGCAGCGTGTGGGTTCCGGGACTAGCATACAATGAGCAGTTCTTC. Translated: CSVWVPGLAYNEQFF.